The present T cell receptor (beta chain) was sequenced within a study of blood T cells in healthy people across ages (dated by TCRdb to the mid-2010s). About the study as a whole: In model experiments, template switching captured roughly one uniquely barcoded TCR beta cDNA molecule for every two T cells. The study analyzed two additional independent replicas of 1 million unique cDNA reads from the same blood draw for two donors, one aged 18 to 30 and one aged 80 or older. Four age groups were formed from the donors: young (average roughly 15 years), middle-aged (approximately 40), aged (about 62) and long-lived (around 82). The study measured age-related changes in TCR beta repertoire diversity using deep sequencing normalized with unique cDNA molecular identifiers.

The donors were under 40 Caucasian individuals from Russia, aged about 6 to 100 years, who were systemically healthy. Approximately 9.7 milliliters of peripheral blood were drawn from each donor into EDTA-treated Vacutainer tubes. Ficoll-Paque density-gradient centrifugation was used to isolate PBMCs, with at least 6.5 million per sample. Trizol reagent was used to extract total RNA from PBMCs, with at least 5.5 micrograms per sample. The percentages of naive CD45RAhigh/CD27high T cells were determined by flow cytometry on a PBMC aliquot from every donor. General conclusions and limits of the study: Conclusive comparison of naive and antigen-experienced compartments was prevented by the profiling of bulk unsorted PBMCs. Donor CMV infection status was unknown, potentially confounding age-related changes in expanded clonotypes. Total diversity estimates from one million sequenced T cells were considered lower bounds and underestimates. A strong correlation was found between observed TCR beta diversity and the percentage of naive T cells measured by flow cytometry. Compared with the aged group, the long-lived group had more naive CD4+ T cells, fewer expanded clones and increased TCR diversity, suggesting age selection. Observed TCR beta diversity per million T cells fell roughly linearly with age, and a significant reduction was already apparent by age about 43.

Notes on this clonotype: Its recognized antigen is unknown. Base qualities are not recorded, but no much larger clone differs from it by a single base.

Reading the germline V gene gives CDR1 SGDLS and CDR2 YYNGEE. Trimming removed 3 bases from V and 8 bases from J; the gene matches leave 2 bases unexplained. Taken from cysteine to phenylalanine, the CDR3 has 12 residues. Only the CDR3 region is kept as DNA, spanning 36 bases read in frame from base 1. Library preparation employed 5' RACE. TCRdb shows the sequencer as Illumina HiSeq 2500. The second PCR ran for about 6 to 11 cycles and used a J-beta primer mix along with a sample-barcoded 5' primer. A template-switch 5' adaptor carrying 12 random nucleotides introduced a unique molecular identifier onto each TCR beta cDNA molecule. At least 2.5 million CDR3-containing paired-end reads were obtained from each sample. First-strand cDNA was synthesized from all RNA with the Mint cDNA synthesis kit, primed by a TRBC-specific oligonucleotide. After uracil-DNA glycosylase treatment, a first 18-cycle PCR used universal primers M1SS and BC2_uni_R on all cDNA. The source study handled its data this way. Each sample was normalized by randomly selecting 1 million high-quality reads, each carrying a distinct molecular identifier. Instead of being binned into consensus sequences, reads that shared molecular identifiers were thrown out. CDR3 identification, clonotype clustering and error correction used MiTCR with a Q25 quality threshold and the strictest error-elimination algorithm. Lower-bound total TCR beta diversity was estimated with a nonparametric unseen species model using Euler transformation. The raw public data were reprocessed by TCRdb itself: fastp quality trimming at Q25, MiXCR clonotype calling, in-frame beta chains only. A single entry per CDR3 protein holds the most common genes and DNA from its merged rows. The V and J calls were determined by TCRdb, not by the authors. The sample table records 500,000 to 550,000 distinct CDR3 sequences; around 24% of these occur just once. Approximately 8.7% of the sample belongs to the ten largest clones.

This same sample was also part of a study on T cells of mothers and their children. The second source states: Nine systemically healthy Caucasian individuals served as donors, namely three mothers together with their six children. cDNA synthesis consumed the entire amount of extracted RNA, loaded at around 1.5 ug RNA in each 15 ul reaction. In the second PCR, the M1S primer introduced both the sample barcodes and 2-4 random nucleotides. Over 8 million TCR beta CDR3 reads were obtained for each mother, and 3 million to 3.5 million reads were obtained for each child. Thymic selection similarly shapes TCR recombination output in related and unrelated pairs, with minor effect from inherited differences. Related mother-child pairs always showed normalized repertoire overlap that was slightly higher than in unrelated mother-child pairs, though the difference was never significant. No persistent microchimeric T cell clones were detected, at a sensitivity of 80 to 100 clones per million clonotypes. Deep NGS was used in the study to compare the TCR beta repertoires of mothers and children and to look for features that separate related mother-child pairs from unrelated individuals. Mothers averaged roughly 40 +/- 4 years of age and children averaged around 10 +/- 4 years. After adapters were ligated using NEBNext reagents, the libraries underwent 100+100 nt paired-end sequencing on an Illumina HiSeq 2000. Mother and child libraries were prepared a month apart and sequenced in separate runs to prevent cross-contamination. For each donor, somewhere between about 500,000 and 2,000,000 distinct TCR beta clonotypes were identified. Naive TCR beta clonotypes were estimated from low-frequency clonotypes matched to each donor's FACS-determined naive share, without sorting.

The V gene is TRBV9 and the J gene is TRBJ1-2, with 9 bases matching TRBD1. The TCR was taken from a boy aged 10-17 years in good health. The sequenced sample consisted of blood. The DNA reads TGTGCCAGCAGCGCCGACAGGGGGGGCTACACCTTC. Its protein is CASSADRGGYTF.